This T cell receptor beta chain was sequenced for a study of cytomegalovirus exposure and HLA in healthy donors. General observations from the study: A previous analysis found most TCR beta V segments productive roughly 87% or roughly 30% of the time.

13 Jbeta primers and 60 Vbeta primers were used for the PCR. Data came from immunoSEQ multiplex PCR; TCRdb stores just in-frame clones and leaves some out. The table records 130,000 or so clones, about 74% of them present only once. Concerning this clone: Its antigen is currently unknown.

This sequence was found in a man between 18 and 29 years old in good health and CMV-seropositive. Sequencing was carried out using PBMCs.

CDR3 sequence (DNA): TGTGCCAGCAGCTTGGCCAGGGGGCAACAAGAGACCCAGTACTTC. It specifies CASSLARGQQETQYF. The chain recombines TRBV5-4 with TRBJ2-5; TRBD1 matches at 8 bases. The CDR3 length is 15 residues. With V trimmed by 0 bases and J by 2 bases, 3 bases remained unmatched. The germline V gene encodes CDR1 SGHNT and CDR2 YYREEE (reference sequence).